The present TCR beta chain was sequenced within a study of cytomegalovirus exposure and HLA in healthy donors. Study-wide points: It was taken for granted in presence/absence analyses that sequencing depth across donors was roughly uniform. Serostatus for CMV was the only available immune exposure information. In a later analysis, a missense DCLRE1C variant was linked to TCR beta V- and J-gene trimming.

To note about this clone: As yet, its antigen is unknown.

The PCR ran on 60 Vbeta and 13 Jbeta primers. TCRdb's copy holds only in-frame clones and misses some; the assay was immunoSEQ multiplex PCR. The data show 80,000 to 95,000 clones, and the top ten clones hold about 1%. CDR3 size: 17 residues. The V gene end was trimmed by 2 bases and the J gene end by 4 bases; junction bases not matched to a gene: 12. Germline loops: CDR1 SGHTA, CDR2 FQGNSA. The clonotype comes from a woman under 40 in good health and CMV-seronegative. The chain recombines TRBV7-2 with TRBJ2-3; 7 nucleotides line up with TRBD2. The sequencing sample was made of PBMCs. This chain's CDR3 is CASSLLPPGGGADTQYF. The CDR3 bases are TGTGCCAGCAGCTTACTTCCCCCGGGAGGAGGAGCAGATACGCAGTATTTT.